This T cell receptor beta chain is drawn from a study of patients and donors after allogeneic stem cell transplantation. From the RT-PCR reads, TCRdb called clonotypes with MiXCR, one entry per CDR3 protein. The sample consists of about a million distinct CDR3 sequences, roughly 17% of them appearing once. This clonotype was seen only a few times. Germline CDR1 and CDR2: SGHRS and YFSETQ. Trimming cost V 4 bases and J 0 bases, with 10 bases left between them. CDR3 length equals 14 residues. The sample comprised blood, either unsorted or a sorted T cell fraction (not recorded which). The rearrangement links TRBV5-1 to TRBJ1-1; D unresolved. This receptor was obtained from a human donor who was either an allogeneic HSCT recipient or a stem cell or donor lymphocyte infusion donor (not recorded which). It is not recorded whose cells these are; they may come from a transplant donor. The CDR3 sequence: CASSLNPMNTEAFF. CDR3 nucleotide sequence: TGCGCCAGCAGCCTGAATCCCATGAACACTGAAGCTTTCTTT.